This TCR beta chain was captured in a study of technical replicates of blood from four donors. Profiled with immunoSEQ multiplex PCR; TCRdb holds only in-frame clones, not every one. The repertoire consists of about 79,000 clones, with around 94% occurring once and the leading ten covering approximately 0.25%. This CDR3 has 19 amino acids. CDR1 and CDR2 (germline): MNHEY, SMNVEV (reference sequence). V lost 4 bases and J lost 13, with 34 bases in between. The TCR sequence derives from a human donor in good health. The chain recombines TRBV27 with TRBJ1-4; D is perhaps TRBD1 (5 bases). Sequenced input: T cells isolated from PBMCs. CDR3 sequence: CASSYTFLGGKSSLEILFF. The DNA for the CDR3 is TGTGCCAGCAGTTATACGTTTTTGGGGGGGAAATCTTCTTTGGAGATACTGTTTTTT.